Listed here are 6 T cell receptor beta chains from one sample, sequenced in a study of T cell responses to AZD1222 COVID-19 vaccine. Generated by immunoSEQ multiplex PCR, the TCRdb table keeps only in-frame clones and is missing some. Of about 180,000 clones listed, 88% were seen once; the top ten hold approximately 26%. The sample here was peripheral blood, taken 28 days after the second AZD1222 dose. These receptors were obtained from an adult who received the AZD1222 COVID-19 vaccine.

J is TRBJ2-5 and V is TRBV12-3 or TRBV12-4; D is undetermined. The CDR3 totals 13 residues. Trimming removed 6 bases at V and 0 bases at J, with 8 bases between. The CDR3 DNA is TGTGCCAGCAGCCCCTTTTACCAAGAGACCCAGTACTTC. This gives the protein CASSPFYQETQYF.

CDR3 in amino acids: CASTGGTSYEQYF. CDR3 bases: TGTGCCAGCACCGGAGGGACTTCCTACGAGCAGTACTTC. The chain joins TRBV6-5 to TRBJ2-7; D might be TRBD2 (6 bases). The germline V gene encodes CDR1 MNHEY and CDR2 SVGAGI. The CDR3 contains 13 residues. Trimming removed 7 bases at V and 1 base at J, with 11 bases between.

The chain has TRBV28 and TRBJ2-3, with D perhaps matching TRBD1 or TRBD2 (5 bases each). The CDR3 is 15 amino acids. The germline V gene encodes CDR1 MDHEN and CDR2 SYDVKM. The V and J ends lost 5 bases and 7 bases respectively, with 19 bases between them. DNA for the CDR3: TGTGCCAGCAGTCCCCGGGACGGTCCCCCGTATACGCAGTATTTT. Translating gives CASSPRDGPPYTQYF.

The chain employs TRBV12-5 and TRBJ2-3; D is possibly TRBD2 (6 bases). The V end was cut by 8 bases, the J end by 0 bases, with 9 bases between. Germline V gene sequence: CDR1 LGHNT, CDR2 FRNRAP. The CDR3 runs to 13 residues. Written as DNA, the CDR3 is TGTGCTAGTCGACGGGGGAGCACAGATACGCAGTATTTT. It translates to CASRRGSTDTQYF.

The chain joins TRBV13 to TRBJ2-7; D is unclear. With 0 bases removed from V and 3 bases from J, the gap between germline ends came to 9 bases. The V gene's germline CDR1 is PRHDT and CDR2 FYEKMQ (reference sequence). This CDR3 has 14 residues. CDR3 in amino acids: CASSLGAAFYEQYF. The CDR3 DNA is TGTGCCAGCAGCTTAGGGGCTGCTTTCTACGAGCAGTACTTC.

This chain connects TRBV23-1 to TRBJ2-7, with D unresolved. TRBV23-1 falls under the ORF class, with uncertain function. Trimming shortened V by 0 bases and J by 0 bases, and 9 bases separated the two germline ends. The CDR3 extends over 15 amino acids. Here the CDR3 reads CASSQSLGISYEQYF. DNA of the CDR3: TGCGCCAGCAGTCAATCGCTGGGAATCTCCTACGAGCAGTACTTC.